Here is one T cell receptor beta chain with its context. This sample stems from a study of blood T cell repertoires in COVID-19. Study as a whole: Acute and convalescent COVID-19 samples came from the United States, Italy and Spain. Sample material is recorded as cDNA or gDNA derived from T cells, B-cell-depleted T cells, or PBMCs.

Under the authors' procedure: Estimates of nucleated cell counts were drawn from the amplification of reference gene primers. Profiling relied on immunoSEQ multiplex PCR, and the TCRdb table lists in-frame clones only, not all of them. The V and J calls and clone size come from that table; D and trimming were worked out from the DNA. The repertoire holds 30,000 to 40,000 clones, with more than 85% as singletons. The V gene's germline CDR1 is KGHSH and CDR2 LQKENI. The V gene lost 0 bases and the J gene lost 2 bases, with 10 bases spanning the gap. The CDR3 totals 15 residues. The V and J genes are TRBV18 and TRBJ2-5; no clear D gene. Sequencing was done on a sample of peripheral blood. This TCR was sampled from a woman older than 75 with acute or convalescent COVID-19. The CDR3 loop reads CASSPPVHSQETQYF. In DNA, the CDR3 is TGTGCCAGCTCACCACCGGTTCACTCACAAGAGACCCAGTACTTC.